Listed below are T cell receptor beta chains from one sample, sequenced in a study of blood T cell repertoires in COVID-19. The assay was immunoSEQ multiplex PCR, and TCRdb's table has in-frame clones only and misses some. The data contain around 94,000 clones, around 87% of them singletons. Sequenced material: peripheral blood. These receptors all come from a man between 50 and 59 years old with active or convalescent COVID-19. CDR3s include the opening cysteine and the closing phenylalanine or tryptophan.

len	v_gene	j_gene	CDR3aa
16	TRBV6-1	TRBJ1-5	CASSDPRDSFNQPQHF
14	TRBV28	TRBJ2-5	CASTLAGAQETQYF
15	TRBV28	TRBJ1-2	CASSPPPGQGLGYTF
13	TRBV6-2/TRBV6-3	TRBJ1-5	CASSYGQGTTQHF
16	TRBV15	TRBJ2-7	CATSRAPAGGFYEQYF
16	TRBV29-1	TRBJ1-4	CSVGGPAPGTNEKLFF
16	TRBV7-9	TRBJ2-5	CASSRQLQGLRETQYF
15	TRBV15	TRBJ1-3	CATSRVTGVGNTIYF
15	TRBV6-1	TRBJ2-3	CASSEGLAVGDTQYF
15	TRBV7-2	TRBJ2-7	CASRSTALGTYEQYF
15	TRBV19	TRBJ2-3	CASSMDRVSTDTQYF
15	TRBV6-5	TRBJ2-1	CASSYRDSHLAEQFF
12	TRBV24-1	TRBJ2-1	CATSERGNEQFF
16	TRBV5-6	TRBJ1-3	CASSPPGQGPGNTIYF
18	TRBV25-1	TRBJ1-3	CASSEYRGYHGAGNTIYF
14	TRBV28	TRBJ1-5	CASSRQVGNQPQHF
14	TRBV7-8	TRBJ1-1	CASRQDWGNTEAFF
14	TRBV14	TRBJ1-6	CASSQEAGGSPLHF
15	TRBV11-2	TRBJ2-3	CASSLQRPGTDTQYF
13	TRBV7-2	TRBJ2-5	CASSSRAGETQYF
14	TRBV28	TRBJ1-1	CASSSGTQDTEAFF
16	TRBV4-1	TRBJ2-1	CASSQRTGANNNEQFF
19	TRBV19	TRBJ1-2	CASSIVGMGQRQPNYGYTF
14	TRBV6-5	TRBJ1-2	CASSYSPGNYGYTF
13	TRBV24-1	TRBJ1-5	CATSVGVGQPQHF